These 22 T cell receptor beta chains came from one sample sequenced in a study of CD8+ T cells in alopecia areata (dated by TCRdb to the late 2010s). Interpreted using the paper, the time point label stands for: baseline before oral tofacitinib. The library was produced with the immunoSEQ multiplex PCR assay. RNA was extracted from all samples and reverse transcribed into cDNA as template for TCR sequencing. TCRdb obtained this table from immuneACCESS and retained in-frame rearrangements with V and J assigned. These tables miss some clones; where compared with another copy, unresolved V genes account for less than half of the shortfall, and the remainder is unexplained. Recorded for this sample are some 180,000 clones; roughly 65% of them occurred a single time. The leading ten clones occupy 1.5% to 2% of the sample. This specimen consisted of CD4+ T cells sorted from blood, obtained at week 0. All receptors come from a human donor with alopecia areata.

This clone came up a few times. The CDR3 DNA follows: TGTGCCAGCAGCTTAGAACAGTCAACATTCTCTGGGGCCAACGTCCTGACTTTC. Translated: CASSLEQSTFSGANVLTF. The V call is TRBV7-8, the J call TRBJ2-6; unclear D gene. Trimming took 1 base from V and 0 from J, leaving 13 bases between them. The CDR3 is 18 residues long. CDR1 SGHVS and CDR2 FQNEAQ come from the germline V gene.

The CDR3 is CASSLSGQGEQYF. The CDR3 DNA reads TGTGCCAGCAGCTTGTCAGGGCAGGGGGAGCAGTACTTC. The chain links TRBV7-2 to TRBJ2-7; tentative D call: TRBD1 (6 bases). V was trimmed by 3 bases and J by 7 bases, leaving 13 bases between them. CDR1 is SGHTA and CDR2 is FQGNSA in the germline V gene. CDR3 length: 13 residues.

The chain employs TRBV30 and TRBJ1-3; no clear D. V was trimmed by 2 bases and J by 3 bases, leaving 2 bases between them. Germline loops: CDR1 GTSNPN, CDR2 SVGIG (reference sequence). This CDR3 spans 11 amino acids. The CDR3 coding sequence is TGTGCCTGGAGTAGTGGAAACACCATATATTTT. This gives the protein CAWSSGNTIYF.

This clone has only one observation. The chain uses TRBV30 and TRBJ1-2, with no clear D. V gave up 0 bases and J gave up 8 bases, with 13 bases separating them. The CDR3 length is 13 residues. Per germline, CDR1 GTSNPN and CDR2 SVGIG (reference sequence). The CDR3 DNA is TGTGCCTGGAGTGTAGAACAGACGGAAGGCTACACCTTC. Protein product: CAWSVEQTEGYTF. The variable domain in full, with the rest retrieved from reference TRBV30 and TRBJ1-2, is SQTIHQWPATLVQPVGSPLSLECTVEGTSNPNLYWYRQAAGRGLQLLFYSVGIGQISSEVPQNLSASRPQDRQFILSSKKLLLSDSGFYLCAWSVEQTEGYTFGSGTRLTVV.

V usage is TRBV30 and J usage is TRBJ1-2; 8 bases map to TRBD1. This CDR3 has 14 amino acids. Per the germline V gene, CDR1 is GTSNPN and CDR2 is SVGIG (reference sequence). The J segment lost 2 bases and the V segment lost 4 bases, leaving 6 bases of the junction unmatched. CDR3 in amino acids: CAWIWTGKNYGYTF. The CDR3 nucleotides read TGTGCCTGGATCTGGACAGGGAAGAACTATGGCTACACCTTC.

In its sample, this clone was seen a few times. CDR3 DNA: TGCAGCGCACCAGCGGGGGGTGACCCCAATGAGCAGTTCTTC. Translating gives CSAPAGGDPNEQFF. The chain joins TRBV29-1 to TRBJ2-1, with 9 bases aligning to TRBD2. Per the germline V gene, CDR1 is SQVTM and CDR2 is ANQGSEA. The CDR3 consists of 14 residues. J was trimmed by 6 bases and V by 7 bases; bases with no gene match: 10.

Regarding this clone: This specimen includes other DNA sequences encoding the same CDR3. V usage is TRBV29-1 and J usage is TRBJ2-3; D uncertain. Trimming removed 0 bases at V and 1 base at J, with 2 bases between. The CDR3 loop spans 12 amino acids. CDR1 and CDR2 from the germline V gene are SQVTM and ANQGSEA. CDR3 coding DNA: TGCAGCGTTGAAGAGGGCACAGATACGCAGTATTTT. Translating it yields CSVEEGTDTQYF.

This chain connects TRBV6-1 to TRBJ2-3; unclear D gene. V was clipped by 5 bases and J by 11 bases, with 14 bases between them. CDR1 MNHNS and CDR2 SASEGT come from the germline V gene. The CDR3 has 12 amino acids. Written as DNA, the CDR3 is TGTGCCAGCAGTCAACCCCCCGGCAGGCAGTATTTT. Protein product: CASSQPPGRQYF.

The chain carries TRBV29-1 and TRBJ2-1, with 10 bases matching TRBD2. Per germline, CDR1 SQVTM and CDR2 ANQGSEA. V lost 4 bases, J lost 9 bases, and 9 bases stayed unmatched. This CDR3 comprises 14 residues. The CDR3 protein is CSVAERGGLREQFF. The CDR3 DNA is TGCAGCGTTGCGGAGCGGGGGGGTTTACGTGAGCAGTTCTTC.

This chain uses TRBV5-1 with TRBJ1-2; D unclear. V shed 1 base and J shed 0 bases, with 10 bases lying between them. Germline V gives CDR1 SGHRS, CDR2 YFSETQ. CDR3 length: 15 residues. CDR3 sequence: CASSLSVASNYGYTF. The CDR3 nucleotides are TGCGCCAGCAGCTTGTCGGTGGCCTCTAACTATGGCTACACCTTC.

This chain connects TRBV7-2 to TRBJ1-2, with TRBD1 as a possible D gene (5 bases). The CDR3 runs 18 residues. Germline values: CDR1 SGHTA, CDR2 FQGNSA. The V and J ends lost 7 bases and 4 bases respectively, with 28 bases between them. Written as DNA, the CDR3 is TGTGCCAGCACTCACCCCGTGGGGCATCCGGGCGCTTCCTATGGCTACACCTTC. Amino acids: CASTHPVGHPGASYGYTF.

The chain is built from TRBV29-1 and TRBJ2-4, with 9 nucleotides matching TRBD1. V lost 6 bases, J lost 6 bases, and 6 bases stayed unmatched. The CDR3 spans 13 residues. Germline CDR1 SQVTM, CDR2 ANQGSEA. The CDR3 region has the DNA TGCAGCGTCCGGGACAGGGTAATAAACATTCAGTACTTC. Amino acid sequence: CSVRDRVINIQYF. The entire variable domain, with the rest obtained from reference TRBV29-1 and TRBJ2-4, is as follows: SAVISQKPSRDICQRGTSLTIQCQVDSQVTMMFWYRQQPGQSLTLIATANQGSEATYESGFVIDKFPISRPNLTFSTLTVSNMSPEDSSIYLCSVRDRVINIQYFGAGTRLSVL.

This clone showed up just once. The sample contains more than one DNA sequence encoding this CDR3. The CDR3 protein is CASSVGETQYF. CDR3 DNA sequence: TGTGCCAGCAGTGTAGGGGAGACCCAGTACTTC. V is TRBV25-1 and J is TRBJ2-5, with D unclear. V lost 4 bases and J 5 bases, leaving 5 bases between the germline ends. The CDR3 length is 11 residues. From germline, CDR1 is MGHDK and CDR2 SYGVNS.

V is TRBV30 and J is TRBJ2-7, with D unclear. The CDR3 length is 13 residues. CDR1 and CDR2 from the germline V gene are GTSNPN and SVGIG (reference sequence). The V end was cut by 0 bases, the J end by 5 bases, with 11 bases between. CDR3 sequence: CAWSVWVAHEQYF. CDR3 DNA sequence: TGTGCCTGGAGTGTTTGGGTGGCCCACGAGCAGTACTTC.

The chain uses TRBV29-1 and TRBJ1-1; weak D call: TRBD1 (5 bases). Trimming removed 2 bases at V and 1 base at J, with 11 bases between. The CDR3 sequence is 14 residues long. From germline, CDR1 is SQVTM and CDR2 ANQGSEA. The CDR3 reads CSVESGGANTEAFF. CDR3 in DNA: TGCAGCGTTGAATCGGGGGGAGCGAACACTGAAGCTTTCTTT.

The gene calls are TRBV5-4 and TRBJ1-6, with 7 bases identical to TRBD1. The CDR3 contains 14 residues. Germline V gives CDR1 SGHNT, CDR2 YYREEE (reference sequence). V dropped 5 bases and J dropped 7; count of bases not matched to a gene: 6. For the CDR3, the DNA is TGTGCCAGCAGATCGGGACAGATAAATTCACCCCTCCACTTT. It is translated as CASRSGQINSPLHF.

This chain connects TRBV5-1 to TRBJ2-7; a weak D match, TRBD1 (5 bases). Trimming took off 0 bases at V and 3 bases at J, with 13 bases between the two ends. Germline V CDR1 and CDR2: SGHRS, YFSETQ. This CDR3 contains 15 residues. The CDR3 is CASSLDPDRNYEQYF. In nucleotides, the CDR3 is TGCGCCAGCAGCTTGGATCCCGACAGAAACTACGAGCAGTACTTC.

The V call is TRBV30, the J call TRBJ1-4, with D possibly TRBD1 on 5 matching bases. This CDR3 spans 14 amino acids. Trimming left V 1 base short and J 7 bases short, with 13 bases between. The germline V gene encodes CDR1 GTSNPN and CDR2 SVGIG (reference sequence). CDR3 protein: CAWSDQGPGEKLFF. CDR3 DNA sequence: TGTGCCTGGAGTGACCAGGGTCCGGGTGAAAAACTGTTTTTT. Combining the CDR3 with reference TRBV30 and TRBJ1-4 gives the whole variable domain SQTIHQWPATLVQPVGSPLSLECTVEGTSNPNLYWYRQAAGRGLQLLFYSVGIGQISSEVPQNLSASRPQDRQFILSSKKLLLSDSGFYLCAWSDQGPGEKLFFGSGTQLSVL.

This clone has a single count. The chain is built from TRBV29-1 and TRBJ1-2; TRBD1 matches at 7 bases. J gave up 3 bases and V 3 bases, and 7 bases lay outside the gene matches. Germline-derived CDR1 and CDR2 are SQVTM and ANQGSEA. The CDR3 loop spans 14 amino acids. DNA for the CDR3: TGCAGCGTTGACCAGACAGGGCTCTACTATGGCTACACCTTC. The encoded protein is CSVDQTGLYYGYTF.

This clone was seen only a few times. The J gene is TRBJ1-2, the V gene TRBV29-1; tentative D call: TRBD1 (6 bases). V gave up 7 bases and J gave up 2 bases, with 17 bases separating them. The CDR3 has 14 amino acids. CDR1 SQVTM and CDR2 ANQGSEA come from the germline V gene. The CDR3, as DNA: TGCAGCGCTCCCGGAGGACAGCCCAACTATGGCTACACCTTC. Translated, it gives CSAPGGQPNYGYTF.

The V and J genes are TRBV10-3 and TRBJ1-1; D remains ambiguous. Deletions cut 8 bases from V and 0 bases from J, with 10 bases between. Germline V gives CDR1 ENHRY, CDR2 SYGVKD. The CDR3 extends over 13 amino acids. DNA of the CDR3: TGTGCCATCGATCGAGGTATGAACACTGAAGCTTTCTTT. Its protein is CAIDRGMNTEAFF.

A word on this clone: The sample has other DNA sequences that encode this CDR3 too. The chain has TRBV30 and TRBJ2-5; 7 bases line up with TRBD2. Germline CDR1 is GTSNPN and CDR2 is SVGIG (reference sequence). J gave up 2 bases and V 4 bases, and 1 base lay outside the gene matches. The CDR3 consists of 12 residues. CDR3 sequence: CAWTSGQETQYF. In nucleotides, the CDR3 is TGTGCCTGGACTAGCGGACAAGAGACCCAGTACTTC. Based on the CDR3 plus reference TRBV30 and TRBJ2-5, the full variable domain is SQTIHQWPATLVQPVGSPLSLECTVEGTSNPNLYWYRQAAGRGLQLLFYSVGIGQISSEVPQNLSASRPQDRQFILSSKKLLLSDSGFYLCAWTSGQETQYFGPGTRLLVL.